This passage covers 23 T cell receptor beta chains from one sample sequenced in a study of CD8 T cells in ankylosing spondylitis. One entry per CDR3 protein, called by TCRdb with MiXCR from the 5' RACE reads. In the table there are 150,000 to 200,000 distinct CDR3 sequences, 10% to 15% of which are singletons. The sequencing sample was made of blood, either unsorted or a sorted T cell fraction (not recorded which). Every receptor here comes from a female donor with ankylosing spondylitis or in good health (not recorded which).

This clonotype showed up just a few times. The chain links TRBV27 to TRBJ2-3, with no clear D. Trimming took 8 bases from V and 3 from J, leaving 24 bases between them. There are 17 residues in the CDR3. Germline assignment: CDR1 MNHEY and CDR2 SMNVEV (reference sequence). The CDR3 coding sequence is TGTGCCAGCCAGCCACAGACTTTCTTCTCGGGTACAGATACGCAGTATTTT. Encoded protein: CASQPQTFFSGTDTQYF.

This clonotype has at least ten counts. This chain joins TRBV12-3 or TRBV12-4 and TRBJ2-1; D possibly corresponds to TRBD2 (5 bases). V lost 0 bases, J lost 6 bases, and 9 bases lay in between. There are 14 residues in the CDR3. The CDR3 reads CASSLASGPNEQFF. The CDR3 nucleotides are TGTGCCAGCAGTTTAGCAAGCGGCCCCAATGAGCAGTTCTTC.

This clonotype came up many times. V usage is TRBV6-5 and J usage is TRBJ2-1; tentatively, D is TRBD2 (5 bases). The germline gives CDR1 MNHEY, CDR2 SVGAGI. The CDR3 extends over 14 amino acids. Trimming removed 4 bases from V and 6 bases from J, with 13 bases in between. The CDR3 DNA follows: TGTGCCAGCAGTTTACGAGGGTATGCCAATGAGCAGTTCTTC. This translates into CASSLRGYANEQFF.

The rearrangement links TRBV5-4 to TRBJ2-2; unclear D gene. CDR1 is SGHNT and CDR2 is YYREEE in the germline V gene (reference sequence). With 10 bases removed from V and 4 bases from J, the gap between germline ends came to 20 bases. The CDR3 length is 15 residues. Written as DNA, the CDR3 is TGTGCCTTCTTGAAACGGCAGGCCCCCACCGGGGAGCTGTTTTTT. This encodes CAFLKRQAPTGELFF.

This clonotype was picked up a small number of times. In nucleotides, the CDR3 is TGTGCCAGCAGCTTAGAGCTGAGCACTGAAGCTTTCTTT. It yields the protein CASSLELSTEAFF. The V call is TRBV7-2, the J call TRBJ1-1; D not resolved. The germline V gene encodes CDR1 SGHTA and CDR2 FQGNSA. This CDR3 spans 13 amino acids. V lost 1 base to trimming and J lost 4 bases, with 7 bases between them.

This clonotype was recorded many times. V gene TRBV19 combines with J gene TRBJ1-6; D not resolved. Trimming left V 1 base short and J 10 bases short, with 11 bases between. The CDR3 spans 14 residues. The germline gives CDR1 LNHDA, CDR2 SQIVND (reference sequence). The CDR3 here is CASSIGENRSPLHF. CDR3 bases: TGTGCCAGTAGTATAGGGGAGAATCGATCACCCCTCCACTTT.

This clonotype has ten or more counts. The J gene is TRBJ2-5, the V gene TRBV12-3 or TRBV12-4; no clear D gene. V lost 4 bases and J lost 4, with 13 bases in between. The CDR3 contains 14 residues. This CDR3 reads CASSSLGQGETQYF. CDR3 bases: TGTGCCAGCAGTTCCCTAGGGCAAGGAGAGACCCAGTACTTC.

This clonotype was detected only once. The CDR3 protein is CASSQRAGGITQYF. In DNA, the CDR3 is TGTGCCAGCAGCCAAAGGGCCGGCGGGATTACGCAGTATTTT. This rearrangement joins TRBV3-1 to TRBJ2-3; tentative D call: TRBD2 (6 bases). From germline, CDR1 is LGHDT and CDR2 YNNKEL (reference sequence). The CDR3 loop spans 14 amino acids. V was cut by 2 bases and J by 8 bases, with 14 bases left in between.

The J gene is TRBJ2-4, the V gene TRBV7-2; D is tentatively TRBD1 or TRBD2 (5 bases each). The CDR3 consists of 12 residues. The germline V and J ends were trimmed by 4 bases and 6 bases, with 7 bases remaining between them. The germline CDR1 and CDR2 sequences are SGHTA and FQGNSA. CDR3 in amino acids: CASSYGANIQYF. The CDR3 nucleotides read TGTGCCAGCAGCTACGGGGCAAACATTCAGTACTTC.

Of note for this clonotype: A read error may explain this, as a much larger clone is one base away. The rearrangement links TRBV7-2 to TRBJ2-2; 8 bases are shared with TRBD2. Germline-derived CDR1 and CDR2 are SGHTA and FQGNSA. The CDR3 sequence is 12 residues long. The CDR3 bases are TGTGCCAGCAGCCCGAGGAGCGGGGGGCTGTTTTTT. Translated: CASSPRSGGLFF.

Details on this clonotype: A much more abundant neighbour one base away suggests this may be a read error. The CDR3 region has the DNA TGTGCCAGCAGTTTAAACTGCCCCTACGAGCAGTACTTC. It is translated as CASSLNCPYEQYF. The chain employs TRBV28 and TRBJ2-7; D remains unclear. Looked up from germline, CDR1 is MDHEN and CDR2 is SYDVKM. The CDR3 spans 13 residues. Trimming left V 2 bases short and J 2 bases short, with 7 bases between.

This clonotype was picked up many times. This sequence joins TRBV7-2 and TRBJ2-1; D gene ambiguous. CDR3 length equals 12 residues. The germline V gene encodes CDR1 SGHTA and CDR2 FQGNSA. The V end was cut by 1 base, the J end by 6 bases, with 4 bases between. In DNA form, the CDR3 reads TGTGCCAGCAGCTTAGTAGCCAATGAGCAGTTCTTC. Translated, it gives CASSLVANEQFF.

The chain couples TRBV6-5 to TRBJ2-1; 8 nucleotides match TRBD2. Unmatched junction bases numbered 4, after V lost 1 base and J lost 5 bases. Germline assignment: CDR1 MNHEY and CDR2 SVGAGI. The CDR3 spans 15 residues. CDR3 residues: CASSYLGLVNNEQFF. The CDR3, as DNA: TGTGCCAGCAGTTACTTGGGACTAGTTAACAATGAGCAGTTCTTC.

This clonotype was seen a handful of times. V and J are TRBV20-1 and TRBJ2-3, with 7 nucleotides matching TRBD2. J lost 9 bases, V lost 0 bases, and 15 bases had no gene match. Germline loops: CDR1 DFQATT, CDR2 SNEGSKA (reference sequence). The CDR3 spans 16 residues. The CDR3 DNA reads TGCAGTGCTAGAGATACGATAGGGGCCCCTAGCGGAACGCAGTATTTT. The encoded protein is CSARDTIGAPSGTQYF.

This clonotype has just one count. The V and J genes are TRBV6-1 and TRBJ2-4, with D possibly called TRBD1 or TRBD2 (5 bases each). CDR1 is MNHNS, CDR2 SASEGT, per germline. The CDR3 extends over 16 amino acids. Trimming removed 6 bases at V and 6 bases at J, with 21 bases between. Here the CDR3 reads CASSPTLGVGGNIQYF. CDR3 sequence (DNA): TGTGCCAGCAGCCCAACACTAGGGGTTGGCGGAAACATTCAGTACTTC.

This clonotype was seen a few times. The V and J genes are TRBV20-1 and TRBJ2-7; TRBD2 matches 11 bases. Germline CDR1 reads DFQATT; CDR2 reads SNEGSKA (reference sequence). V dropped 1 base and J dropped 1; count of bases not matched to a gene: 6. The CDR3 runs to 16 residues. The CDR3 loop is CSARALAGDQSYEQYF. CDR3 DNA: TGCAGTGCTAGAGCACTAGCGGGAGACCAGTCCTACGAGCAGTACTTC.

In its sample, this clonotype was seen many times. The chain is built from TRBV7-9 and TRBJ2-3; D not resolved. Germline V CDR1 and CDR2: SEHNR, FQNEAQ (reference sequence). The CDR3 has 14 amino acids. The V and J ends lost 5 bases and 0 bases respectively, with 9 bases between them. As DNA, the CDR3 is TGTGCCAGCAGCCCCCTTACTAGCACAGATACGCAGTATTTT. Its translation is CASSPLTSTDTQYF.

This clonotype was found many times. CDR3 residues: CAIRDQGTSGSSYNEQFF. The CDR3 nucleotides read TGTGCCATCAGAGACCAAGGGACTAGCGGGAGCTCCTACAATGAGCAGTTCTTC. The genes are TRBV10-3 and TRBJ2-1; 14 bases line up with TRBD2. Germline loops: CDR1 ENHRY, CDR2 SYGVKD. V dropped 6 bases and J dropped 0; count of bases not matched to a gene: 7. The CDR3 is 18 residues long.

V gene TRBV20-1 combines with J gene TRBJ2-5; 12 bases are shared with TRBD2. The V and J ends lost 0 bases and 5 bases, in that order; junction bases with no gene match: 13. Germline CDR1 is DFQATT and CDR2 is SNEGSKA (reference sequence). The CDR3 covers 18 residues. In nucleotides, the CDR3 is TGCAGTGCTAGAGATTTAAGGTCTAGCGGGAGGGCCCTGGAGACCCAGTACTTC. Amino acids: CSARDLRSSGRALETQYF.

The rearrangement joins TRBV7-4 to TRBJ2-1; 16 bases fit TRBD2. Germline loops: CDR1 SGHVT, CDR2 SQSDAQ. CDR3 length: 18 amino acids. After removal of 2 bases from V and 8 bases from J, the junction contained 9 bases not matched to a gene. DNA for the CDR3: TGTGCCAGCAGCTTACCATCCGGGACTAGCGGGAGGGCGGATGAGCAGTTCTTC. It yields the protein CASSLPSGTSGRADEQFF.

This clonotype was observed at least ten times. V usage is TRBV12-3 or TRBV12-4 and J usage is TRBJ2-1, with 8 bases that match TRBD2. The trim removed 3 bases at V and 13 bases at J, leaving 5 bases unmatched. The length of the CDR3 is 12 residues. CDR3 loop: CASSLGGRFQFF. The CDR3 DNA reads TGTGCCAGCAGTTTGGGCGGGAGGTTTCAGTTCTTC.

This chain connects TRBV20-1 to TRBJ2-5, with 8 bases that match TRBD2. V lost 6 bases, J lost 5 bases, and 8 bases stayed unmatched. The CDR3 spans 13 residues. Germline lookup yields CDR1 DFQATT and CDR2 SNEGSKA (reference sequence). This chain's CDR3 is CSATPGTRETQYF. The CDR3 region has the DNA TGCAGTGCCACCCCGGGGACTAGGGAGACCCAGTACTTC.

This clonotype came up many times. V usage is TRBV6-2 or TRBV6-3 and J usage is TRBJ2-7; 9 bases agree with TRBD1. CDR1 is MNHEY and CDR2 is SVGEGT in the germline V gene. V lost 8 bases, J lost 3 bases, and 8 bases stayed unmatched. This CDR3 is built from 14 residues. For the CDR3, the DNA is TGTGCCAGCTGGCAGGGACAGGGACTCTACGAGCAGTACTTC. It encodes CASWQGQGLYEQYF.